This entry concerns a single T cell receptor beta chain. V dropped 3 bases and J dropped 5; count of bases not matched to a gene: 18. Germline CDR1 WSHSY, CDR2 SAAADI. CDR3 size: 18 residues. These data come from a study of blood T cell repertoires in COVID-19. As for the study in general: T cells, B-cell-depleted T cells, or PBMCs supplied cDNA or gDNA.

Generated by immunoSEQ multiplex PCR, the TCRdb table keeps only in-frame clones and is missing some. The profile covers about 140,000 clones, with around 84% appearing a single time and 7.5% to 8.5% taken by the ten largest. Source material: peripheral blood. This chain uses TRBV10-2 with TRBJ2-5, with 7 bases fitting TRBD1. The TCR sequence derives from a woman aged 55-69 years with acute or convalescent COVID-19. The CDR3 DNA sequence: TGCGCCAGCAGTGAAAGGGCCGGGACAGCCTTGAATTGGGAGACCCAGTACTTC. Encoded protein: CASSERAGTALNWETQYF.